This T cell receptor (beta chain) was retrieved from a study of early T cells in non-severe SARS-CoV-2 infection listed by TCRdb under 2021. Regarding the research as a whole: TCR sequencing used bulk RNA from unsorted whole blood, so alpha and beta chains could not be paired. Findings and caveats that apply to the study as a whole: VDJdb matching was skewed toward anti-spike CD8 responses and likely underestimated virus-specific expansions by missing private and CD4 specificities.

Notes on this clonotype: Its antigen specificity is not known. Base qualities are not at hand, and no much larger clone is one base apart.

A case-control design nested within a healthcare worker cohort in London, UK, was used, with weekly nasopharyngeal swab PCR tests and blood sampling performed. Healthcare workers were recruited during the week of the UK lockdown, between 23 and 31 March 2020, and followed weekly for up to about 15 weeks. Library preparation employed 5' RACE. Sequencer: NextSeq 500. To correct for sequencing error and PCR bias, the TCR library protocol tagged individual cDNA molecules with unique molecular identifiers. Both TCR alpha and beta chains were sequenced, and tight co-correlation was observed between alpha and beta sequence abundances in each sample. As for the authors' bioinformatics: Decombinator V4 was used to perform V gene, J gene and CDR3 annotation of TCR sequences. TCRs were defined as expanded if a significant change between any two time points was detected under a Poisson model with p below 0.0001. TCR abundances were normalised to the total number of TCRs sequenced in each sample and reported as counts per million. MAIT TCRs were defined by TRAV1-2 paired with TRAJ12, TRAJ20 or TRAJ33, and iNKT TCRs by TRAV10 paired with TRAJ18. A search of VDJdb, accessed on 1 November 2021, was run for TCRs annotated to CMV, EBV and SARS-CoV-2, with TCRs annotated for multiple antigens excluded. TCRdb redid the processing of the public reads, applying fastp at Q25 and MiXCR, and retained in-frame beta chains. Rows merge per CDR3 protein into single entries with the most common DNA and genes. The V and J calls were determined by TCRdb, not by the authors. The table for this sample lists approximately 50,000 distinct CDR3 sequences; roughly 8.2% of them were counted only once. Jointly, the top ten make up around 4.2% of the sample.

Trimmed from V: 6 bases; trimmed from J: 2 bases; junction bases lacking a gene match: 6. From the cysteine up to the phenylalanine, the CDR3 has a length of 15 residues. Only CDR3 DNA remains: 45 bases, in frame from the first base. Sequenced material: whole blood. The chain is made from TRBV12-3 or TRBV12-4 and TRBJ1-2; the junction holds 10 bases that match TRBD1. This clonotype was obtained from an adult who was a healthcare worker with PCR-confirmed SARS-CoV-2 infection or an uninfected control (not recorded which). The nucleotide sequence is given as TGTGCCAGCAGCCCTGACAGGGGGCTGAACTATGGCTACACCTTC. This codes for CASSPDRGLNYGYTF.